This T cell receptor beta chain was recovered during a study of beta chain features in type 1 diabetes (dated by TCRdb to 2016 to 2019). Background on the whole study: Mean age, gender distribution, total cell number and subset yield did not differ between patients and healthy donors. A total of roughly 110 million sorted cells were examined across all samples, and the number of cells per subset was strongly correlated with RNA yield. In the study, TCRB repertoires of sorted circulating CD4+ T cell subsets from recently diagnosed type 1 diabetes patients were compared with those of matched healthy donors. Whereas all 30 or so donors provided naive and central memory subsets, regulatory and stem cell-like memory subsets were isolated from just 8 patients and roughly eight healthy donors.

Summary of the overall study and its limitations: HLA sub-analyses involved small numbers of individuals, so any influence of HLA type on TCRB rearrangement remained unresolved. The naive, central memory and regulatory TCRB repertoires appeared to resemble one another more closely among patients than among healthy donors. In all four CD4+ subsets, TCRB CDR3 length was moderately but significantly shorter in type 1 diabetes patients. Because cDNA was sequenced instead of genomic DNA, activated cells with high expression could be over-represented, although the groups did not differ in activation or CD3 levels. Shorter templates might be favored by PCR, yet because patient and control samples were amplified and corrected together, any such skew would affect both groups equally. At VDJ recombination sites, patients with type 1 diabetes made fewer insertions and deleted more nucleotides, a pattern implying thymic rearrangement abnormalities.

The entire amount of isolated RNA was reverse transcribed using the High Capacity cDNA Reverse Transcription Kit, so the sequenced TCRB transcripts were expressed ones. Deep immunoSEQ sequencing was applied to naive, central memory and regulatory T cell samples, giving an average of roughly 3.5 million total reads per sample. Sorted cells were lysed in RLT buffer and RNA was extracted with DNase-treated RNeasy Micro or Mini kits, depending on cell number. Each cell subset was processed on its own to prevent cross-contamination, while patient and healthy donor samples were processed together. Using the immunoSEQ multiplex PCR, TCRB sequences were amplified from cDNA into 87-bp fragments spanning the CDR3 region. Sequencing of the amplicons was done on the Illumina HiSeq platform. On the authors' methods: Synthetic template baselines were used to correct PCR bias computationally, reads within Hamming distance 2 were collapsed together, and singletons that could not be merged were discarded. Reads were aligned against IMGT to assign V, D and J genes, CDR3 length and insertions or deletions at six rearrangement sites. Within each subset, clonotype counts were normalized to sorted cell number, after which true diversity and Gini coefficients were computed with the tcR R package. The overlap coefficient, calculated on TCRB nucleotide sequences, was used to quantify repertoire sharing. As a proxy for the pre-selection repertoire, out-of-frame TCRB sequences from naive cells were analyzed. What TCRdb holds here is the immuneACCESS table cut down to in-frame rearrangements. Part of the clones is not present; checked against another copy, under half of the missing clones reflect an unresolved V gene, and the others are unexplained. V and J calls and clone size are given by that table; D and trimming were obtained from the DNA. The sample has 350,000 to 400,000 clones on record, less than 15% of them singletons. Approximately 0.02% of the sample belongs to the ten largest clones.

In regard to this clone: Its antigen target is currently unknown. One base away there is no much larger clone; base qualities are not given.

The cysteine opens and the phenylalanine closes a CDR3 of 15 amino acids. The only DNA kept is the CDR3, 45 bases in frame from the first base. CDR1 and CDR2 were assigned from the germline V gene as SQVTM and ANQGSEA. V lost 6 bases and J lost 2 bases, and the count of bases not matched to a germline gene is 9. Each donor gave one peripheral blood draw, averaging around 0.11 L, which was collected into heparinised tubes. A BD FACSAria II and a panel including CD45RO, CCR7, CD25, CD127, CD95 and CD27 were used to sort naive, central memory, regulatory and stem cell-like memory CD4+ T cells. A purity above 95% was achieved for all sorted populations. PBMCs were separated immediately by Lymphoprep density gradient centrifugation and were stained directly, without being cultured. So that batch effects would be minimized, each experiment stained and sorted samples in pairs, pairing one healthy donor with one patient.

Sequenced: naive CD4+ T cells from blood. The sample's cell subset or site, from its label and the paper: true naive CD4+ T cells. This TCR derives from a woman aged 18 to 35 in good health. In this chain, TRBV29-1 is recombined with TRBJ2-1, with 8 junctional bases fitting TRBD1. The nucleotide sequence reads TGCAGCGTCAAGGAGACAGGGGCCCCCTACAATGAGCAGTTCTTC. Its protein product is CSVKETGAPYNEQFF.